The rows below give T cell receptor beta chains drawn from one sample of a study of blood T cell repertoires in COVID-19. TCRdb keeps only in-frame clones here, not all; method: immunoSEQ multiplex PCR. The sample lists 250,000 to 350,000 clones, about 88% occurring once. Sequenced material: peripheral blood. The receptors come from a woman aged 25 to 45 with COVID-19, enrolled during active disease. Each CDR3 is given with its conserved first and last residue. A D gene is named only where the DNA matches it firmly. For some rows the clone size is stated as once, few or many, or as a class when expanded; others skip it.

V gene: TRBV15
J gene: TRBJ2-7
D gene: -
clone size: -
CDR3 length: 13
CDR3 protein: CATSRGHSYEQYF
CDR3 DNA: TGTGCCACCAGCAGGGGACATAGCTACGAGCAGTACTTC

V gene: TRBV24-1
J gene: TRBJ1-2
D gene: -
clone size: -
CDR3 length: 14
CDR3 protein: CATSDPPRNYGYTF
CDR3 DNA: TGTGCCACCAGTGATCCACCCAGAAACTATGGCTACACCTTC

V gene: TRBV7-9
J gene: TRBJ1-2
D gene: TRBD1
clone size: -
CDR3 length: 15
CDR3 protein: CASSLVDRGDSGYTF
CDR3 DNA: TGTGCCAGCAGCTTAGTTGACAGGGGGGATAGCGGCTACACCTTC

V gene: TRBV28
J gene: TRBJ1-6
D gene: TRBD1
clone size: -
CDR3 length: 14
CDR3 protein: CASGQVPYNSPLHF
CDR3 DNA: TGTGCCAGCGGACAGGTCCCCTATAATTCACCCCTCCACTTT

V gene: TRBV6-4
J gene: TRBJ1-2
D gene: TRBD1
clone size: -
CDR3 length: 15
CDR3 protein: CASRPDRGRGYGYTF
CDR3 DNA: TGTGCCAGCAGGCCCGACAGGGGGCGCGGCTATGGCTACACCTTC

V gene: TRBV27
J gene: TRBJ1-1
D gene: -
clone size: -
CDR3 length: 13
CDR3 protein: CASSLWYSQEAFF
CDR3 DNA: TGTGCCAGCAGTTTGTGGTATAGTCAAGAAGCTTTCTTT

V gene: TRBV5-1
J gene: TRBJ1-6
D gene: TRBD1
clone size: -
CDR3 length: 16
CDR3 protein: CASSLGDRGLNSPLHF
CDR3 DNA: TGCGCCAGCAGCTTGGGGGACAGGGGGCTAAATTCACCCCTCCACTTT

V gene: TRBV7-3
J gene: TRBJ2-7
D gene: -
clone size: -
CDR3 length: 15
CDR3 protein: CASSVQGGTSYEQYF
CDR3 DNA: TGTGCCAGCAGCGTACAGGGTGGTACTTCCTACGAGCAGTACTTC

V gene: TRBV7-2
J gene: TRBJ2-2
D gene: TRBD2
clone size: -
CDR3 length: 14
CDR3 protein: CASSKGLNTGELFF
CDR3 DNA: TGTGCCAGCAGCAAGGGACTAAACACCGGGGAGCTGTTTTTT

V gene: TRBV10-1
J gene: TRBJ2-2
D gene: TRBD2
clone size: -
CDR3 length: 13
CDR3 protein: CAVSGSRTGELFF
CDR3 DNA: TGCGCAGTTAGCGGGAGTCGGACCGGGGAGCTGTTTTTT

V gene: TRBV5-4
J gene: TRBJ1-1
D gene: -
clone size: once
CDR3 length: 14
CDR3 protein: CASSLQGRNTEAFF
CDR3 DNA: TGTGCCAGCAGCTTGCAGGGCAGGAACACTGAAGCTTTCTTT

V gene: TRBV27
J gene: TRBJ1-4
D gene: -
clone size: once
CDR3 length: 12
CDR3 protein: CASRGDDEKLFF
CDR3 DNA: TGTGCCAGCCGAGGAGATGATGAAAAACTGTTTTTT

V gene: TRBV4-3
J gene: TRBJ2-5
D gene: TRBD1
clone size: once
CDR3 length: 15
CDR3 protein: CASSHGQGAIETQYF
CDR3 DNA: TGCGCCAGCAGCCATGGACAGGGGGCCATAGAGACCCAGTACTTC

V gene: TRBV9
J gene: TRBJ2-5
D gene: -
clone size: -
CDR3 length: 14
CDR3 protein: CASSPRPGGETQYF
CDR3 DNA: TGTGCCAGCAGCCCCCGCCCCGGAGGGGAGACCCAGTACTTC

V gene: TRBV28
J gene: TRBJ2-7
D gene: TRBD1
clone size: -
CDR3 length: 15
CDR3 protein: CASSFSGTGNREQYF
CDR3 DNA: TGTGCCAGCAGTTTCTCCGGGACAGGGAACCGCGAGCAGTACTTC

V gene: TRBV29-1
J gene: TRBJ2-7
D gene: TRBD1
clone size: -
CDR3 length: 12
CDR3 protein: CSGRTGPYEQYF
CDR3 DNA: TGCAGCGGACGGACAGGGCCCTACGAGCAGTACTTC

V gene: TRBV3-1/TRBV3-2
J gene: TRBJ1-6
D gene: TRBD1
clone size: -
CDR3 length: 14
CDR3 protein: CASSHWDRDSPLHF
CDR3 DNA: TGTGCCAGCAGCCACTGGGACAGGGACTCACCCCTCCACTTT

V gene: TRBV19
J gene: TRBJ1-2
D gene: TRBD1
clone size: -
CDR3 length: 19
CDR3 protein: CASNPGPLRLEQGNYGYTF
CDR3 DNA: TGTGCCAGTAACCCGGGGCCTTTGCGACTCGAACAGGGGAACTATGGCTACACCTTC

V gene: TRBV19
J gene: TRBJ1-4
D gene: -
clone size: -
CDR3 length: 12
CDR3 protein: CASGTAREKLFF
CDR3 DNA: TGTGCCAGTGGAACAGCAAGAGAAAAACTGTTTTTT

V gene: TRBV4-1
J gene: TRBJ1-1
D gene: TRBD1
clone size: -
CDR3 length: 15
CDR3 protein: CASSPWTGTNTEAFF
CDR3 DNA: TGCGCCAGCAGCCCCTGGACAGGGACGAACACTGAAGCTTTCTTT

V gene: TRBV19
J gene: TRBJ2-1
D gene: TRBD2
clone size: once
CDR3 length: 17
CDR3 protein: CASSPRLAGWVRNEQFF
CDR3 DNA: TGTGCCAGTAGTCCACGACTAGCGGGATGGGTTAGGAATGAGCAGTTCTTC

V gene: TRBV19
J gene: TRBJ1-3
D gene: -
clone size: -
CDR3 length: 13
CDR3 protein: CASCEGSGNTIYF
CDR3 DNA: TGTGCCAGTTGCGAGGGCTCTGGAAACACCATATATTTT

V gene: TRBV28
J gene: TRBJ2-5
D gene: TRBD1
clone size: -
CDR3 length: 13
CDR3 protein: CASSSGQVETQYF
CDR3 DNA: TGTGCCAGCAGTTCGGGACAGGTAGAGACCCAGTACTTC

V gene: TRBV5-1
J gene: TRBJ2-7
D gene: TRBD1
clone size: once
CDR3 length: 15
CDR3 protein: CASSGRDRGGPEQYF
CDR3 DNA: TGCGCCAGCAGCGGCCGGGACAGGGGAGGGCCCGAGCAGTACTTC

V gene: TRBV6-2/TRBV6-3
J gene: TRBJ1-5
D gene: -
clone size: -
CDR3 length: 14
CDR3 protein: CASSATASNQPQHF
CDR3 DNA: TGTGCCAGCAGTGCAACAGCTAGCAATCAGCCCCAGCATTTT

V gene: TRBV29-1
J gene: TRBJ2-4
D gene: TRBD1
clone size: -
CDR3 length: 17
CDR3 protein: CSVTPIPGQGTKNIQYF
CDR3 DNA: TGCAGCGTAACTCCGATCCCGGGACAGGGGACCAAAAACATTCAGTACTTC

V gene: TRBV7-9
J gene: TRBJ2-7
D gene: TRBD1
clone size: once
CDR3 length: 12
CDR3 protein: CASSQGAGEQYF
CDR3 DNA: TGTGCCAGCAGCCAGGGGGCTGGCGAGCAGTACTTC

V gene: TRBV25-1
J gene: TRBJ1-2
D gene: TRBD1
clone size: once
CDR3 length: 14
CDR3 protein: CASSRTGGNYGYTF
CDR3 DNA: TGTGCCAGCAGTCGGACAGGGGGTAATTATGGCTACACCTTC

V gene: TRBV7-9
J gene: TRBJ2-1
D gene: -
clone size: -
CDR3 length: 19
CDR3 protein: CASSLVGVRALGSMGEQFF
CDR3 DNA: TGTGCCAGCAGCTTAGTAGGGGTGCGCGCTCTCGGGAGTATGGGTGAGCAGTTCTTC

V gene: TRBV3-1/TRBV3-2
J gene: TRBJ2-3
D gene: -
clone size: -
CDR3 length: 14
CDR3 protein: CASSQPPPSGTQYF
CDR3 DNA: TGTGCCAGCAGCCAGCCCCCTCCTTCCGGTACGCAGTATTTT

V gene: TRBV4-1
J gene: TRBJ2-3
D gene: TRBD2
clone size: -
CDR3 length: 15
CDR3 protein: CASSLLAGSTDTQYF
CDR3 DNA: TGCGCCAGCAGCCTGCTAGCGGGTTCCACAGATACGCAGTATTTT

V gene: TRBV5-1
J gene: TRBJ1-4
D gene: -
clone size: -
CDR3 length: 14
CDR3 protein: CASSFGGDNEKLFF
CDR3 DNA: TGCGCCAGCAGCTTCGGGGGGGATAATGAAAAACTGTTTTTT

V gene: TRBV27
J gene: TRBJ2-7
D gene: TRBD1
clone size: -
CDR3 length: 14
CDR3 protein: CASSSADRGYEQYF
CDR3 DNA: TGTGCCAGCAGTTCCGCCGACAGGGGCTACGAGCAGTACTTC

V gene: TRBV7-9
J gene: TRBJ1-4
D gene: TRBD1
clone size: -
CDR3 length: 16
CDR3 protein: CASRRDRDRNNEKLFF
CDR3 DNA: TGTGCCAGCAGACGTGACCGGGACAGGAATAATGAAAAACTGTTTTTT

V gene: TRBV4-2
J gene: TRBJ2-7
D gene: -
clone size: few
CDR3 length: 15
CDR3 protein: CASSQDWESSYEQYF
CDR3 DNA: TGTGCCAGCAGCCAAGATTGGGAGAGCTCCTACGAGCAGTACTTC

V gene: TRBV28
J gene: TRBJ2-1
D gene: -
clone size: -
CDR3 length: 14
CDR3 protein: CATARLRSYNEQFF
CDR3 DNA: TGTGCCACCGCGAGGTTGAGGTCCTACAATGAGCAGTTCTTC

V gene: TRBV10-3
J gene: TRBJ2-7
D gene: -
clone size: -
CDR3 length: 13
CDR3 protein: CAIGGAGLREQYF
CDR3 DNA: TGTGCCATTGGGGGGGCGGGTCTACGAGAGCAGTACTTC

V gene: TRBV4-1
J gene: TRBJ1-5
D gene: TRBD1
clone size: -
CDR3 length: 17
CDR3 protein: CASSQGRGQGVSQPQHF
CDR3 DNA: TGCGCCAGCAGCCAAGGTCGGGGACAGGGGGTTAGTCAGCCCCAGCATTTT

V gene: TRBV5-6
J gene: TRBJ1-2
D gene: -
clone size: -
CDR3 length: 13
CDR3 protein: CASSLTAKYGYTF
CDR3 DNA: TGTGCCAGCAGCTTGACAGCAAAATATGGCTACACCTTC

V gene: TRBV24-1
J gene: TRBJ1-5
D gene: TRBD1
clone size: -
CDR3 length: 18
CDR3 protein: CATSDFPGQLYSNQPQHF
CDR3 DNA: TGTGCCACCAGTGATTTTCCGGGACAGCTATATAGCAATCAGCCCCAGCATTTT

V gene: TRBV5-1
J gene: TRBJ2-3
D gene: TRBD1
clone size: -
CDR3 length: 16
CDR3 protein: CASSHGTGGFTDTQYF
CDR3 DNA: TGCGCCAGCAGCCACGGGACAGGGGGCTTCACAGATACGCAGTATTTT

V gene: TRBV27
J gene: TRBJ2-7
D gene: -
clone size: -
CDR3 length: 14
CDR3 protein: CASRVLAFAYEQYF
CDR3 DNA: TGTGCCAGCAGGGTACTAGCTTTCGCGTACGAGCAGTACTTC

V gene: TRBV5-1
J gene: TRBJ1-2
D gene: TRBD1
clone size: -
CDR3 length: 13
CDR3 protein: CASSLQGGHGYTF
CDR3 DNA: TGCGCCAGCAGCTTACAAGGGGGCCATGGCTACACCTTC

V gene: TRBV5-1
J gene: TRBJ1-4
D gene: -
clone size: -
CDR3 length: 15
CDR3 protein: CASSFSRRSDEKLFF
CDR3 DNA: TGCGCCAGCAGCTTCAGTCGCAGGTCAGATGAAAAACTGTTTTTT

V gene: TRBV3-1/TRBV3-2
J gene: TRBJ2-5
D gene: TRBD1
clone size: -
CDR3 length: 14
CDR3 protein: CASSHYRGEETQYF
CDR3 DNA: TGTGCCAGCAGCCATTACAGGGGGGAAGAGACCCAGTACTTC

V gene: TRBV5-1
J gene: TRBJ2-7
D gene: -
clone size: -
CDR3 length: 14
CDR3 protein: CASSLGQGSYEQYF
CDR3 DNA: TGCGCCAGCAGCTTGGGTCAGGGCTCCTACGAGCAGTACTTC

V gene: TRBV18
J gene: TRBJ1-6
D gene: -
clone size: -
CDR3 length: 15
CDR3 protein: CASSPGGLHNSPLHF
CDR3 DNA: TGTGCCAGCTCACCGGGAGGGTTGCATAATTCACCCCTCCACTTT

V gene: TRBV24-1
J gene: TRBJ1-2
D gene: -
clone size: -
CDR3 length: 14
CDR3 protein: CATSDSRVLGGYTF
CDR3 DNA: TGTGCCACCAGTGACTCCAGGGTCCTTGGGGGCTACACCTTC

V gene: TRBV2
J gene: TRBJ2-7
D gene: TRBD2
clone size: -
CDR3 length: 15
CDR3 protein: CASSERTSASYEQYF
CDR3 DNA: TGTGCCAGCAGTGAAAGGACTAGCGCCTCCTACGAGCAGTACTTC

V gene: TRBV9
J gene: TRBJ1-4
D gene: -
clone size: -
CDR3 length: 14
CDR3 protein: CASSVGGSGEKLFF
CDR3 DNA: TGTGCCAGCAGCGTAGGCGGGTCGGGCGAAAAACTGTTTTTT

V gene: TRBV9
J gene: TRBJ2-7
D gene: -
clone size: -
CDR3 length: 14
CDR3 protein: CASSPGTFSYEQYF
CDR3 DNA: TGTGCCAGCAGCCCCGGGACTTTCTCCTACGAGCAGTACTTC

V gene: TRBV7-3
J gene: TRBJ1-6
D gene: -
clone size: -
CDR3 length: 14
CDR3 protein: CASSLTGDNSPLHF
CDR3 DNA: TGTGCCAGCAGCTTAACAGGAGATAATTCACCCCTCCACTTT

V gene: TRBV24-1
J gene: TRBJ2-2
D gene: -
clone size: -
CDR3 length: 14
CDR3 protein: CATGGGVNTGELFF
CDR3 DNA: TGTGCCACGGGCGGCGGGGTGAACACCGGGGAGCTGTTTTTT